This T cell receptor (beta chain) was recovered during a study of early T cells in non-severe SARS-CoV-2 infection. MiXCR, run by TCRdb on the 5' RACE reads, gives a single entry per CDR3 protein. The repertoire holds about 30,000 distinct CDR3 sequences, with about 5.7% as singletons. The V end was cut by 11 bases, the J end by 0 bases, with 11 bases between. Germline assignment: CDR1 MNHEY and CDR2 SVGEGT. The CDR3 length is 12 residues. The gene calls are TRBV6-2 or TRBV6-3 and TRBJ2-7, with D tentatively TRBD2 (6 bases). The receptor was derived from an adult who was a healthcare worker with PCR-confirmed SARS-CoV-2 infection or an uninfected control (not recorded which). Specimen: whole blood. CDR3 DNA sequence: TGTGCCGCCCGGGGACTCTCCTACGAGCAGTACTTC. Translation gives CAARGLSYEQYF.